This T cell receptor (beta chain) is from a study of cytomegalovirus exposure and HLA in healthy donors. General observations from the study: A list of about 160 TCR beta chains associated with cytomegalovirus was given.

In nominal health when sampled, donors likely had unrecorded immune exposures nonetheless. 60 Vbeta and 13 Jbeta primers were used in PCR. Measured with immunoSEQ multiplex PCR; TCRdb has only the in-frame clones, and not every one. The table has about 130,000 clones, about four fifths seen once. Worth noting for this clone: No antigen is known for it.

The CDR3 extends over 15 amino acids. Unmatched junction bases numbered 4, after V lost 5 bases and J lost 4 bases. From germline, CDR1 is MNHNS and CDR2 SASEGT. The TCR was taken from a human donor in good health. The material sequenced was PBMCs. This chain uses TRBV6-1 with TRBJ2-1; 11 nucleotides match TRBD2. The CDR3, as DNA: TGTGCCAGCAGTTCCGGGACTAGCGGATACAATGAGCAGTTCTTC. It encodes CASSSGTSGYNEQFF.